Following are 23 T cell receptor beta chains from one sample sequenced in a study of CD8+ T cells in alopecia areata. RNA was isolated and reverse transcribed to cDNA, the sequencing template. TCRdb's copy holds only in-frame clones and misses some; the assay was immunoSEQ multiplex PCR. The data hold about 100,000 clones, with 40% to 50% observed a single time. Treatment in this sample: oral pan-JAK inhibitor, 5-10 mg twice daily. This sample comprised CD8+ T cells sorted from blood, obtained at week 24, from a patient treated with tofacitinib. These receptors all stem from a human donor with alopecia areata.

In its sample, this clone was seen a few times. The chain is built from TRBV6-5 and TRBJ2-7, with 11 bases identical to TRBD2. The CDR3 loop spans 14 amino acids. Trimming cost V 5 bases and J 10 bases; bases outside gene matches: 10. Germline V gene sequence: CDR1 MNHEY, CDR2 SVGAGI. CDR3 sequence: CASSPLLAGGIQYF. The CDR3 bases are TGTGCCAGCAGTCCACTTTTAGCGGGAGGGATTCAGTACTTC.

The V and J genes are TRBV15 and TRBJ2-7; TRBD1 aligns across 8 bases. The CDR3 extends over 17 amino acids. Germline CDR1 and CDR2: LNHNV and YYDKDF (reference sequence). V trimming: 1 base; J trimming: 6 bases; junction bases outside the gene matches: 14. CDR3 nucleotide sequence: TGTGCCACCAGCAGAGCACCTTCAGGGGACAGGCACTTCGAGCAGTACTTC. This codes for CATSRAPSGDRHFEQYF. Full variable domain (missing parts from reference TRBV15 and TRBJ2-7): DAMVIQNPRYQVTQFGKPVTLSCSQTLNHNVMYWYQQKSSQAPKLLFHYYDKDFNNEADTPDNFQSRRPNTSFCFLDIRSPGLGDTAMYLCATSRAPSGDRHFEQYFGPGTRLTVT.

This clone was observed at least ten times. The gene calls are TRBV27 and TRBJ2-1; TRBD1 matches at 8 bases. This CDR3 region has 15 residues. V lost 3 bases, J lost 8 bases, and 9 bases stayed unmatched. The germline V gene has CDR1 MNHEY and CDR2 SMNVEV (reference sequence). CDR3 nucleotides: TGTGCCAGCAGTTTCGGGGCGACAGGGGTTGATGAGCAGTTCTTC. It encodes CASSFGATGVDEQFF.

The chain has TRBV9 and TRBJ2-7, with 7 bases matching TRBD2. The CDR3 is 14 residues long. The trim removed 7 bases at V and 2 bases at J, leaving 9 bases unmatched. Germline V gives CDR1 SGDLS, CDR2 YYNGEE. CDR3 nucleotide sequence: TGTGCCAGCTCACTTTCCGGGACTACCTACGAGCAGTACTTC. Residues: CASSLSGTTYEQYF.

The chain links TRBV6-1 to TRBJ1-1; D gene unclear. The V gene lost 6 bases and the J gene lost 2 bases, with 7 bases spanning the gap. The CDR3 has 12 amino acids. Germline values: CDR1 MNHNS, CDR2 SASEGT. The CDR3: CASRDLNTEAFF. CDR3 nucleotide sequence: TGTGCCAGCAGGGACCTTAACACTGAAGCTTTCTTT.

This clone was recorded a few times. The chain's CDR3 is CASSQPTEALYNEQFF. The CDR3 DNA follows: TGCGCCAGCAGTCAACCCACAGAGGCTCTCTACAATGAGCAGTTCTTC. The chain is built from TRBV23-1 and TRBJ2-1; D is unclear. TRBV23-1 is an open reading frame whose function is uncertain. The CDR3 spans 16 residues. V lost 2 bases and J 3 bases, leaving 14 bases between the germline ends.

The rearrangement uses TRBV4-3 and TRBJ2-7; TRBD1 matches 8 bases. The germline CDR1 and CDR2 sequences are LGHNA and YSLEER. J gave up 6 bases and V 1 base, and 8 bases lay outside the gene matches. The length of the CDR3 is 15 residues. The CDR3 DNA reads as TGCGCCAGCAGCCAAGTCTGGACAGGGCTTGGCGAGCAGTACTTC. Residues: CASSQVWTGLGEQYF.

The CDR3 DNA follows: TGTGCCAGTAGTTTGGGTTACGATGGCTACACCTTC. Amino acid sequence: CASSLGYDGYTF. The J gene is TRBJ1-2, the V gene TRBV19; D remains unclear. Germline V lookup: CDR1 LNHDA, CDR2 SQIVND (reference sequence). Trimming left V 5 bases short and J 6 bases short, with 10 bases between. The CDR3 consists of 12 residues. The full variable domain, rest sourced from reference TRBV19 and TRBJ1-2, is DGGITQSPKYLFRKEGQNVTLSCEQNLNHDAMYWYRQDPGQGLRLIYYSQIVNDFQKGDIAEGYSVSREKKESFPLTVTSAQKNPTAFYLCASSLGYDGYTFGSGTRLTVV.

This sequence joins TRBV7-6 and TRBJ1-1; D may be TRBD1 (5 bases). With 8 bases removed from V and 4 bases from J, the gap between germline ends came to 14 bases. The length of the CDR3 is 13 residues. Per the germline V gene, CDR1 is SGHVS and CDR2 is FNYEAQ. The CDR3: CASQAGMRTEAFF. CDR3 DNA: TGTGCCAGCCAGGCAGGGATGCGCACTGAAGCTTTCTTT.

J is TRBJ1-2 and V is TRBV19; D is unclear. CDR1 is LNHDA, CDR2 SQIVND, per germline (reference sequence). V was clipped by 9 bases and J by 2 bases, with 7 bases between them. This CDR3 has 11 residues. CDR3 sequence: CASTANYGYTF. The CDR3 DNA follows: TGTGCCAGCACAGCGAACTATGGCTACACCTTC.

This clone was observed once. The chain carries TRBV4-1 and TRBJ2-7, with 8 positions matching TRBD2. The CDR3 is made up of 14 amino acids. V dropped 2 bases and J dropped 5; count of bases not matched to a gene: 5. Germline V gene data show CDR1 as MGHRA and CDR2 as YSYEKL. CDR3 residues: CASSQTSGDDEQYF. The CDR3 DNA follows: TGCGCCAGCAGCCAAACTAGCGGAGATGACGAGCAGTACTTC.

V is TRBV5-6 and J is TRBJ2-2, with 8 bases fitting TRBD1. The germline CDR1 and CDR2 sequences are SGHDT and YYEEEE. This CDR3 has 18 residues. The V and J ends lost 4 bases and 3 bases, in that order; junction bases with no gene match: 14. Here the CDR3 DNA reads TGTGCCAGCAGCGGTACAGGGGGAAGGATTGTGGACACCGGGGAGCTGTTTTTT. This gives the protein CASSGTGGRIVDTGELFF.

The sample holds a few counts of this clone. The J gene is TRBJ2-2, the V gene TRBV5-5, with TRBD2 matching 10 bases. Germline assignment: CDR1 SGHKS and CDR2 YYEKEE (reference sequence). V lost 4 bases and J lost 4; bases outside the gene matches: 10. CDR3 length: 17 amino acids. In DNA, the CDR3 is TGTGCCAGCAGCACTAGTCTAGCGGGAGCTCGCACCGGGGAGCTGTTTTTT. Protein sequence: CASSTSLAGARTGELFF.

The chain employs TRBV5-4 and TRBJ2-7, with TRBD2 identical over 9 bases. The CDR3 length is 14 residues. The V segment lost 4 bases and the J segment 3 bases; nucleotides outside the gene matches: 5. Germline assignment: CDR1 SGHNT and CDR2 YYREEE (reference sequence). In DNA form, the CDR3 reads TGTGCCAGCAGCCCCCTTAGCGGGAGCTACGAGCAGTACTTC. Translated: CASSPLSGSYEQYF.

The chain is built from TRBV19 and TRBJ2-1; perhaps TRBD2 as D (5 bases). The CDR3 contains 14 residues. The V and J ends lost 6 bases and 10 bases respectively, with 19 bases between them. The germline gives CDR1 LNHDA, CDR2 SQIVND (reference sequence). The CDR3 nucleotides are TGTGCCAGTAGCCCTCTAGAGGGAAGAAGAGAGCAGTTCTTC. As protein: CASSPLEGRREQFF.

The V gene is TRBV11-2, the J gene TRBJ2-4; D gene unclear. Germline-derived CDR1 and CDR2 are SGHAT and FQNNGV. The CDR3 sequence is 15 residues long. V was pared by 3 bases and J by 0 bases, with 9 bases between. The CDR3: CASSFLNVAKNIQYF. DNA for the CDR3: TGTGCCAGCAGCTTTCTAAACGTAGCCAAAAACATTCAGTACTTC.

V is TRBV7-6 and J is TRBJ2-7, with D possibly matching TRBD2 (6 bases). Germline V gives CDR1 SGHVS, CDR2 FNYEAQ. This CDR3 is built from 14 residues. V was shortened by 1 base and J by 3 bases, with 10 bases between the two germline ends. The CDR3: CASSLVAGSYEQYF. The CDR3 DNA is TGTGCCAGCAGCTTAGTTGCCGGGAGCTACGAGCAGTACTTC.

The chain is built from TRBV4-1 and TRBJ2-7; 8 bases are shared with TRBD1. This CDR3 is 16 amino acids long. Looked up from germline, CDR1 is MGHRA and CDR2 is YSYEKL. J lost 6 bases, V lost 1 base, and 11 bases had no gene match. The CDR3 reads CASSQVFGGQGGEQYF. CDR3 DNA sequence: TGCGCCAGCAGCCAAGTTTTCGGCGGACAGGGAGGCGAGCAGTACTTC.

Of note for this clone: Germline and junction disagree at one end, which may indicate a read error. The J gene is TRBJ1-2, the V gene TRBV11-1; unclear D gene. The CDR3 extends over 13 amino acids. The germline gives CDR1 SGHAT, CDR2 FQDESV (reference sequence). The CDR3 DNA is TGTGCCAGCAGCCCGTTAGGATACTACGGCTACACCTTC. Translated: CASSPLGYYGYTF.

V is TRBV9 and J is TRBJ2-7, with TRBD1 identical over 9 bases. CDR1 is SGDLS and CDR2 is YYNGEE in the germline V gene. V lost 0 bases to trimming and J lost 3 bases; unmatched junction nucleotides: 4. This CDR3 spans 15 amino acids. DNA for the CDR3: TGTGCCAGCAGCGTAGAACCGGGACAGGGCTACGAGCAGTACTTC. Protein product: CASSVEPGQGYEQYF.

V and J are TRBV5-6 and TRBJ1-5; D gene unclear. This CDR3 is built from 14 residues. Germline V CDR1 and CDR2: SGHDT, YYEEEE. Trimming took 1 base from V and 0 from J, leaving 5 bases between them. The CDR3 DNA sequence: TGTGCCAGCAGCTTGTCGGGTAGCAATCAGCCCCAGCATTTT. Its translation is CASSLSGSNQPQHF.

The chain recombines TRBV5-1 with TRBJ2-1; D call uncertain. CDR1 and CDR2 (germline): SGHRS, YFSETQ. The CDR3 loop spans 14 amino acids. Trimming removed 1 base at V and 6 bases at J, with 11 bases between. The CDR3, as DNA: TGCGCCAGCAGCTTGATAAGGGTAGGCAATGAGCAGTTCTTC. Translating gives CASSLIRVGNEQFF.

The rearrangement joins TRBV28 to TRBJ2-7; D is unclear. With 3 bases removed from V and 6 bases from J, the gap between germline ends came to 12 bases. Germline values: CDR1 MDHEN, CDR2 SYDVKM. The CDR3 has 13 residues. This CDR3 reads CASSFGRSVEQYF. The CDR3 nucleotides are TGTGCCAGCAGTTTCGGCAGGTCGGTCGAGCAGTACTTC.